What follows are 15 T cell receptor beta chains derived from one specimen sequenced in a study of T cells in Graves' hyperthyroidism and ophthalmopathy. Researchers amplified the TCR beta CDR3 regions from RNA transcripts. HTBI primers were the set used in a first-round RT-PCR of the TCR CDR3. In TCRdb, the multiplex PCR reads were re-called with MiXCR into one record per CDR3 protein. The sample has roughly 93,000 distinct CDR3 sequences, 35% to 45% seen once; the top ten hold approximately 10%. The sequenced sample was peripheral blood or thyroid tissue (not recorded which). All receptors come from a woman aged 25 to 39 with Graves' hyperthyroidism.

This clonotype came up many times. The chain has TRBV6-6 and TRBJ2-7; D is possibly TRBD1 or TRBD2 (6 bases each). Germline-derived CDR1 and CDR2 are MNHNY and SVGAGI (reference sequence). Trimming took off 1 base at V and 1 base at J, with 8 bases between the two ends. The CDR3 is made up of 14 amino acids. CDR3 region: CASSYLGGSYEQYF. The CDR3 nucleotides are TGTGCCAGCAGTTACTTAGGGGGGTCCTACGAGCAGTACTTC.

This clonotype was found many times. This chain uses TRBV5-4 with TRBJ1-5, with D unclear. Germline V lookup: CDR1 SGHNT, CDR2 YYREEE (reference sequence). The CDR3 totals 13 residues. Between the trimmed V and J ends, which lost 0 bases and 4 bases, there was a span of 5 bases. The CDR3 nucleotides are TGTGCCAGCAGCTTGGAAATTAATCAGCCCCAGCATTTT. It yields the protein CASSLEINQPQHF. Together with reference TRBV5-4 and TRBJ1-5, the CDR3 gives the full variable domain: ETGVTQSPTHLIKTRGQQVTLRCSSQSGHNTVSWYQQALGQGPQFIFQYYREEENGRGNFPPRFSGLQFPNYSSELNVNALELDDSALYLCASSLEINQPQHFGDGTRLSIL.

This clonotype was counted between two and nine times. The chain carries TRBV28 and TRBJ2-2; D remains ambiguous. The V gene's germline CDR1 is MDHEN and CDR2 SYDVKM. The CDR3 extends over 12 amino acids. Trimming removed 6 bases from V and 7 bases from J, with 9 bases in between. The CDR3 region has the DNA TGTGCCAGCAGACGAGGTTTCGGGGAGCTGTTTTTT. This codes for CASRRGFGELFF.

This clonotype was counted at least ten times. The V and J genes are TRBV7-9 and TRBJ1-1; D is uncertain. Germline V gives CDR1 SEHNR, CDR2 FQNEAQ (reference sequence). The V gene lost 3 bases and the J gene lost 1 base, with 6 bases spanning the gap. This CDR3 spans 13 amino acids. The CDR3 reads CASSLVANTEAFF. The CDR3 DNA reads TGTGCCAGCAGCTTGGTAGCGAACACTGAAGCTTTCTTT.

The table lists this clonotype with many counts. V usage is TRBV12-3 or TRBV12-4 and J usage is TRBJ2-2; D might be TRBD1 (5 bases). V was trimmed by 1 base and J by 5 bases, leaving 11 bases between them. CDR3 length: 15 residues. The CDR3, as DNA: TGTGCCAGCAGTTTAGAAAGGGGATTGACCGGGGAGCTGTTTTTT. Protein sequence: CASSLERGLTGELFF.

This clonotype was detected ten times or more. The rearrangement uses TRBV24-1 and TRBJ1-5; unclear D gene. This CDR3 has 12 amino acids. V dropped 9 bases and J dropped 9 bases, with 14 bases sitting between them. Germline V CDR1 and CDR2: KGHDR, SFDVKD. The CDR3 nucleotides read TGTGCCACCTGCTCCCAAGATCGGCCCCAGCATTTT. It yields the protein CATCSQDRPQHF.

With respect to this clonotype: The junction departs from the called germline gene at one end, perhaps through a read error. This sequence joins TRBV5-1 and TRBJ2-7; 12 bases line up with TRBD2. Germline loops: CDR1 SGHRS, CDR2 YFSETQ. CDR3 length: 13 residues. The CDR3 DNA sequence: TGTGCCAGCAGCGCGGGACTAGCGGGTGAGCAGTACTTC. This codes for CASSAGLAGEQYF.

In this sample, this clonotype turned up many times. The chain is built from TRBV7-9 and TRBJ1-1; perhaps TRBD1 as D (6 bases). The germline V and J ends were trimmed by 5 bases and 1 base, with 20 bases remaining between them. The CDR3 is 17 residues long. Per germline, CDR1 SEHNR and CDR2 FQNEAQ (reference sequence). The CDR3 nucleotides read TGTGCCAGCAGCCTACGCAAGTTAGACAGGACGAACACTGAAGCTTTCTTT. Protein sequence: CASSLRKLDRTNTEAFF.

This clonotype was recorded once. The genes are TRBV3-1 and TRBJ1-2; 7 nucleotides align to TRBD1. Germline V gives CDR1 LGHDT, CDR2 YNNKEL (reference sequence). This CDR3 has 15 amino acids. The V gene end was trimmed by 4 bases and the J gene end by 1 base; junction bases not matched to a gene: 6. CDR3 DNA: TGTGCCAGCAGCCCGGCAGGGGGGGGTAACTATGGCTACACCTTC. Translation gives CASSPAGGGNYGYTF. The full variable domain, its missing parts supplied by reference TRBV3-1 and TRBJ1-2, is DTAVSQTPKYLVTQMGNDKSIKCEQNLGHDTMYWYKQDSKKFLKIMFSYNNKELIINETVPNRFSPKSPDKAHLNLHINSLELGDSAVYFCASSPAGGGNYGYTFGSGTRLTVV.

This clonotype came up a few times. V and J are TRBV7-9 and TRBJ2-3; TRBD2 matches at 14 bases. The CDR3 runs to 18 residues. Germline V gene sequence: CDR1 SEHNR, CDR2 FQNEAQ (reference sequence). V gave up 6 bases and J gave up 4 bases; unmatched junction bases: 12. The CDR3 nucleotides are TGTGCCAGCAGAGGGACTAGCGGGAGTGGGTTCCCCCCAGATACGCAGTATTTT. As protein: CASRGTSGSGFPPDTQYF.

This clonotype was seen many times. This sequence joins TRBV27 and TRBJ2-7, with D unclear. V lost 8 bases to trimming and J lost 2 bases, with 16 bases between them. This CDR3 is 14 amino acids long. CDR1 is MNHEY and CDR2 is SMNVEV in the germline V gene (reference sequence). The CDR3 DNA follows: TGTGCCAGCGGCGTAAGAGACGCGCCCTACGAGCAGTACTTC. It specifies CASGVRDAPYEQYF.

This clonotype was counted many times. This rearrangement joins TRBV7-2 to TRBJ1-1; possibly TRBD1 for D (5 bases). V lost 7 bases, J lost 2 bases, and 14 bases lay in between. This CDR3 comprises 14 residues. CDR1 and CDR2 from the germline V gene are SGHTA and FQGNSA. In DNA form, the CDR3 reads TGTGCCAGCACCCTTGGGGGGAGAAACACTGAAGCTTTCTTT. It specifies CASTLGGRNTEAFF.

This clonotype was seen repeatedly, ten times or more. The rearrangement uses TRBV3-1 and TRBJ2-5; no firm D call. In germline, CDR1 is LGHDT, CDR2 YNNKEL (reference sequence). This CDR3 has 18 residues. V was trimmed by 0 bases and J by 2 bases, leaving 19 bases between them. The chain's CDR3 is CASSQDKAVSGQQETQYF. Here the CDR3 DNA reads TGTGCCAGCAGCCAAGATAAGGCGGTATCGGGCCAGCAAGAGACCCAGTACTTC.

CDR3 amino acids: CSRTGGDSYEQYF. The CDR3 nucleotides read TGCAGCAGGACGGGGGGTGATTCTTACGAGCAGTACTTC. This sequence joins TRBV29-1 and TRBJ2-7; 7 bases line up with TRBD2. Germline V gene lookup returns CDR1 SQVTM and CDR2 ANQGSEA. CDR3 length: 13 amino acids. V lost 8 bases, J lost 4 bases, and 11 bases stayed unmatched.

The genes are TRBV7-3 and TRBJ1-1; 10 bases are shared with TRBD1. CDR1 SGHTA and CDR2 FQGTGA come from the germline V gene. Trimming at V came to 6 bases and at J to 4 bases, leaving 5 bases not matched to a gene. The CDR3 length is 14 residues. The CDR3 DNA reads as TGTGCCAGCAGTAACGGACAGGGGGGCACTGAAGCTTTCTTT. This sequence encodes CASSNGQGGTEAFF.